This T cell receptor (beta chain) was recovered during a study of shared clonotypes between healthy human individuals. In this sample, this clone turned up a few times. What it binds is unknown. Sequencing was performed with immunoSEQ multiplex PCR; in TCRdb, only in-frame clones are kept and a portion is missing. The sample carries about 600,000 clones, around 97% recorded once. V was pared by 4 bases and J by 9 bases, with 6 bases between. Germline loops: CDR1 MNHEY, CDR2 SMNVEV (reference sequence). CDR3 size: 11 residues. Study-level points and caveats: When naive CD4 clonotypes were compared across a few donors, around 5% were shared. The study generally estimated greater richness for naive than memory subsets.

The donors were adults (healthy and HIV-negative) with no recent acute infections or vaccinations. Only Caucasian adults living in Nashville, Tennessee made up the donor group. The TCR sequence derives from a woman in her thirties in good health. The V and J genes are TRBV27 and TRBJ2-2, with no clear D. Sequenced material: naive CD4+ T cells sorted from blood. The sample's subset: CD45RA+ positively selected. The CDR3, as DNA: TGTGCCAGCAGTTCTTGGCGGGAGCTGTTTTTT. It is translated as CASSSWRELFF.